This T cell receptor beta chain was documented in a study of blood T cell repertoires in COVID-19. Germline CDR1 reads SGDLS; CDR2 reads YYNGEE. This CDR3 is 16 amino acids long. Losses at the gene ends were 2 bases for V and 3 bases for J; bases not matched to a gene: 5. Generated by immunoSEQ multiplex PCR, the TCRdb table keeps only in-frame clones and is missing some. Among fewer than 90,000 clones, 70% to 90% were seen once, and the ten largest hold roughly 8.8%. The gene calls are TRBV9 and TRBJ2-2; TRBD2 agrees at 9 bases. This receptor was identified in a man aged 30 to 45 with acute or convalescent COVID-19. Sequencing was done on a sample of peripheral blood. CDR3 in DNA: TGTGCCAGCAGCGTTAGCGGGAGAGTGGACACCGGGGAGCTGTTTTTT. This sequence encodes CASSVSGRVDTGELFF.